The sequence of this TCR beta chain was determined in a study of blood T cell repertoires in COVID-19. Study context: T cells, B-cell-depleted T cells, or PBMCs provided the cDNA or gDNA that served as material.

During active infection, Seattle patients enrolled and were then monitored through disease. V dropped 2 bases and J dropped 6 bases, with 15 bases sitting between them. The CDR3 extends over 14 amino acids. The germline gives CDR1 SGDLS, CDR2 YYNGEE. Per the study methods: Amplification of reference gene primers was used by the study to estimate nucleated cell counts. Repertoires were generated with immunoSEQ multiplex PCR, while TCRdb's copy carries only in-frame clones and drops some. V, J and clone size reflect that table, while D and trimming were determined from the DNA. There are approximately 300,000 clones in the sample; 85% to 90% occur only once, and roughly 6.3% lies in the top ten.

This rearrangement joins TRBV9 to TRBJ2-7, with D possibly matching TRBD2 (6 bases). The sequence was collected from a woman between 45 and 65 years old with COVID-19, enrolled during active disease. Material: peripheral blood. The CDR3 spells CASSVGTSTPEQYF. The CDR3 coding sequence is TGTGCCAGCAGCGTGGGGACTTCCACCCCCGAGCAGTACTTC.